The 14 T cell receptor beta chains reported below all come from one sample, sequenced in a study of T cells in Graves' hyperthyroidism and ophthalmopathy. Authors of the study amplified TCR beta CDR3 regions from RNA transcripts. When the TCR CDR3 underwent first-round RT-PCR, the HTBI primer set was used. TCRdb re-called the multiplex PCR reads with MiXCR, one entry per CDR3 protein. The data contain hundreds of thousands of distinct CDR3 sequences, around 15% of them singletons. Material for sequencing was blood. These TCRs come from a man aged 18 to 30 with Graves' ophthalmopathy.

This clonotype was counted many times. This chain uses TRBV3-1 with TRBJ1-3, with TRBD1 as a possible D gene (6 bases). Trimming cost V 5 bases and J 0 bases, with 11 bases left between them. Germline CDR1 reads LGHDT; CDR2 reads YNNKEL (reference sequence). CDR3 length: 15 amino acids. CDR3 nucleotides: TGTGCCAGCAGCATGATGACAGGCTCTGGAAACACCATATATTTT. It is translated as CASSMMTGSGNTIYF.

This clonotype was counted at least ten times. V is TRBV6-5 and J is TRBJ2-7; TRBD1 matches 8 bases. V was pared by 2 bases and J by 2 bases, with 5 bases of the junction left unmatched. Looked up from germline, CDR1 is MNHEY and CDR2 is SVGAGI. This CDR3 contains 15 residues. The CDR3 DNA reads TGTGCCAGCAGTTACGGACAGGGCCACCCCTACGAGCAGTACTTC. Amino acids: CASSYGQGHPYEQYF.

In this sample, this clonotype turned up many times. The chain recombines TRBV29-1 with TRBJ1-2; no reliable D call. Germline V gene data show CDR1 as SQVTM and CDR2 as ANQGSEA. Trimming took 1 base from V and 9 from J, leaving 15 bases between them. The CDR3 extends over 13 amino acids. The CDR3 DNA is TGCAGCGTTGAAGGTACGACGAGAGCTAGCTACACCTTC. This translates into CSVEGTTRASYTF. Looking up the rest from reference TRBV29-1 and TRBJ1-2 gives the full variable domain: SAVISQKPSRDICQRGTSLTIQCQVDSQVTMMFWYRQQPGQSLTLIATANQGSEATYESGFVIDKFPISRPNLTFSTLTVSNMSPEDSSIYLCSVEGTTRASYTFGSGTRLTVV.

The sample holds many counts of this clonotype. The genes are TRBV4-1 and TRBJ2-7; possible D gene TRBD1, 6 bases. CDR1 MGHRA and CDR2 YSYEKL come from the germline V gene. V lost 1 base and J lost 4, with 14 bases in between. The CDR3 sequence is 15 residues long. The CDR3 bases are TGCGCCAGCAGCCAAGGCGGCAGGGGAGAGTACGAGCAGTACTTC. Residues: CASSQGGRGEYEQYF.

This rearrangement joins TRBV4-1 to TRBJ1-2; D uncertain. The V end lost 1 base, the J end lost 3 bases, and 21 bases lay between the germline ends. From germline, CDR1 is MGHRA and CDR2 YSYEKL. The CDR3 has 18 amino acids. The CDR3 protein is CASSQGPHRVQPHYGYTF. The CDR3 nucleotides are TGCGCCAGCAGCCAAGGCCCTCACCGGGTCCAACCCCACTATGGCTACACCTTC.

This clonotype was seen ten or more times. This sequence joins TRBV5-1 and TRBJ1-1; D is perhaps TRBD1 (5 bases). Germline values: CDR1 SGHRS, CDR2 YFSETQ. V was pared by 4 bases and J by 5 bases, with 18 bases between. The length of the CDR3 is 15 residues. The CDR3 sequence: CASSLNMDGGTEAFF. The DNA of the CDR3 is TGCGCCAGCAGCCTTAACATGGACGGGGGGACTGAAGCTTTCTTT.

This clonotype has ten or more counts. The chain carries TRBV20-1 and TRBJ1-1, with D unclear. From germline, CDR1 is DFQATT and CDR2 SNEGSKA (reference sequence). Trimming shortened V by 5 bases and J by 4 bases, and 17 bases separated the two germline ends. There are 14 residues in the CDR3. CDR3 protein: CSAQSGLFSTEAFF. CDR3 DNA sequence: TGCAGTGCTCAGTCTGGGTTATTCTCCACTGAAGCTTTCTTT.

This sequence joins TRBV7-9 and TRBJ1-3, with D hard to call. CDR1 and CDR2 from the germline V gene are SEHNR and FQNEAQ (reference sequence). CDR3 length equals 14 residues. Deletions cut 6 bases from V and 0 bases from J, with 9 bases between. The CDR3 reads CASSPHGSGNTIYF. The CDR3 DNA reads as TGTGCCAGCAGTCCACATGGCTCTGGAAACACCATATATTTT.

The gene calls are TRBV6-6 and TRBJ1-1; 7 bases agree with TRBD1. Germline-derived CDR1 and CDR2 are MNHNY and SVGAGI (reference sequence). The CDR3 totals 15 residues. V shed 0 bases, J shed 3 bases, and the junction held 4 bases outside the gene matches. CDR3 bases: TGTGCCAGCAGTTACTCGTTCAGGGGGGACACTGAAGCTTTCTTT. Its translation: CASSYSFRGDTEAFF.

This clonotype has a count of ten or more. In nucleotides, the CDR3 is TGTGCCAGCAGCTTAGAACCCCTAGCGGGAGAGACCCAGTACTTC. This gives the protein CASSLEPLAGETQYF. This chain uses TRBV11-2 with TRBJ2-5; TRBD2 aligns across 8 bases. CDR1 SGHAT and CDR2 FQNNGV come from the germline V gene. This CDR3 contains 15 residues. With V trimmed by 0 bases and J by 4 bases, 4 bases remained unmatched.

The CDR3 loop reads CASRAGNEKLFF. In DNA form, the CDR3 reads TGCGCCAGCAGAGCCGGAAATGAAAAACTGTTTTTT. The chain has TRBV5-1 and TRBJ1-4; D is uncertain. CDR3 length equals 12 residues. V was shortened by 5 bases and J by 5 bases, with 7 bases between the two germline ends. The germline CDR1 and CDR2 sequences are SGHRS and YFSETQ.

This clonotype was detected ten times or more. The chain combines TRBV7-8 with TRBJ2-3; the D gene is possibly TRBD2 (6 bases). The CDR3 length is 15 residues. Germline V CDR1 and CDR2: SGHVS, FQNEAQ. V gave up 5 bases and J gave up 5 bases, with 17 bases separating them. CDR3 region: CASSIGGDVRDTQYF. The CDR3 DNA reads as TGTGCCAGCAGCATTGGCGGGGATGTAAGAGATACGCAGTATTTT.

There are a few counts of this clonotype. This chain uses TRBV5-1 with TRBJ1-1; D is undetermined. V shed 1 base and J shed 0 bases, with 4 bases lying between them. The germline gives CDR1 SGHRS, CDR2 YFSETQ. This CDR3 comprises 13 residues. CDR3 nucleotides: TGCGCCAGCAGCTTGAAACTGAACACTGAAGCTTTCTTT. Its translation: CASSLKLNTEAFF.

This clonotype occurred many times. The rearrangement joins TRBV3-1 to TRBJ2-3; no clear D. Germline V gene lookup returns CDR1 LGHDT and CDR2 YNNKEL (reference sequence). This CDR3 has 13 residues. V shed 5 bases and J shed 3 bases, with 9 bases lying between them. The CDR3 DNA is TGTGCCAGCAGCACGTATGAAACAGATACGCAGTATTTT. Its translation: CASSTYETDTQYF.